Sequencing of this T cell receptor (beta chain) was carried out in a study of blood T cell repertoires in COVID-19. In the study overall: COVID-19 samples collected from the United States, Italy and Spain covered acute and convalescent phases.

How the authors handled the data: Amplification of reference gene primers provided the estimated nucleated cell counts. Method: immunoSEQ multiplex PCR; TCRdb's copy keeps in-frame clones and lacks some. The DNA gave D and trimming, while V, J and clone size come from that table. The sample has about 290,000 clones; about 82% are singletons. Trimming took 3 bases from V and 6 from J; bases not matched to a gene: 5. The length of the CDR3 is 13 residues. Germline V gene data show CDR1 as SGHRS and CDR2 as YFSETQ. Source material: peripheral blood. The source is a woman in her fifties or sixties with active or convalescent COVID-19. J is TRBJ2-7 and V is TRBV5-1; 8 nucleotides match TRBD2. CDR3: CASSWVAGSEQYF. The CDR3 DNA sequence: TGCGCCAGCAGCTGGGTAGCGGGGTCCGAGCAGTACTTC.